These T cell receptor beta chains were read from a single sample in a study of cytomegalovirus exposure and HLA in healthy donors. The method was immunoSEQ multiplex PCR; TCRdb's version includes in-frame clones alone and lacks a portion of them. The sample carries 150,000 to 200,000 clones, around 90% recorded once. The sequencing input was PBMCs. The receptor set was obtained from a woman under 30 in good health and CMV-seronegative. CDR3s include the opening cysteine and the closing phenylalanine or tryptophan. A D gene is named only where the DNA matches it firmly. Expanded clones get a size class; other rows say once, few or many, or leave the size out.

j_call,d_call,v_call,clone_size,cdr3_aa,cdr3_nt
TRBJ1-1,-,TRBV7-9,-,CSSSHREGRMNTEAFF,TGTTCCAGCAGCCATAGGGAGGGTCGGATGAACACTGAAGCTTTCTTT
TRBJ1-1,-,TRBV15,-,CATSRERDFGTEAFF,TGTGCCACCAGCAGAGAGAGGGACTTCGGAACTGAAGCTTTCTTT
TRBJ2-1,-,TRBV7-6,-,CASSSRGKRVFNEQFF,TGTGCCAGCAGCTCCCGGGGGAAGCGGGTCTTCAATGAGCAGTTCTTC
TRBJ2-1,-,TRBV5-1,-,CASSLGGDYNEQFF,TGCGCCAGCAGCTTGGGGGGGGACTACAATGAGCAGTTCTTC
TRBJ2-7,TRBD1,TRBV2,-,CASSIGQGARYEQYF,TGTGCCAGCAGCATAGGACAGGGGGCGCGATACGAGCAGTACTTC
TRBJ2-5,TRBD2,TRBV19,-,CATGLAGGPIYQETQYF,TGTGCCACCGGACTAGCGGGAGGGCCTATTTACCAAGAGACCCAGTACTTC
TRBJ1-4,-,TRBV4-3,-,CASSGRGGFGGKLFF,TGCGCCAGCAGCGGTAGGGGTGGGTTTGGCGGAAAACTGTTTTTT
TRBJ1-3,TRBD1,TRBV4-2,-,CASSQDRGTDSGNTIYF,TGTGCCAGCAGCCAAGATCGCGGGACAGACTCTGGAAACACCATATATTTT
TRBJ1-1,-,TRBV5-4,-,CASSLIGVSDEAFF,TGTGCCAGCAGCTTGATAGGAGTTTCCGATGAAGCTTTCTTT
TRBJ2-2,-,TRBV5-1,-,CASSLGGDTGELFF,TGCGCCAGCAGCTTGGGGGGAGACACCGGGGAGCTGTTTTTT
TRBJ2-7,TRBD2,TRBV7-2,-,CASSFYAGGAYEQYF,TGTGCCAGCAGCTTCTACGCGGGGGGGGCCTACGAGCAGTACTTC
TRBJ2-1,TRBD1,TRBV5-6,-,CASSSIDRGHKFF,TGTGCCAGCAGTTCCATCGACAGGGGCCACAAGTTCTTC
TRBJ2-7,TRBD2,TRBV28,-,CATLREYEQYF,TGTGCCACCCTGCGGGAGTACGAGCAGTACTTC
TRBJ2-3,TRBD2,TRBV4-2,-,CASSQGNSGIGDTQYF,TGTGCCAGCAGCCAAGGCAATAGCGGGATAGGAGATACGCAGTATTTT
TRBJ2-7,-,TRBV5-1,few,CASSSPSSDEQYF,TGCGCCAGCAGCTCCCCCTCCTCAGACGAGCAGTACTTC
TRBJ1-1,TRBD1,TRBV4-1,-,CASTSGGTLNTEAFF,TGCGCCAGCACCTCAGGGGGGACACTGAACACTGAAGCTTTCTTT